This TCR beta chain was obtained from a study of T cells in Graves' hyperthyroidism and ophthalmopathy. Regions amplified from RNA transcripts were the TCR beta CDR3 regions. First-round RT-PCR with HTBI primers amplified the TCR CDR3 region. From the multiplex PCR reads, TCRdb called clonotypes with MiXCR, one entry per CDR3 protein. The sample has around 500,000 distinct CDR3 sequences, 12% to 15% seen once. The germline gives CDR1 MDHEN, CDR2 SYDVKM. The CDR3 has 15 amino acids. The V gene end was trimmed by 4 bases and the J gene end by 4 bases; junction bases not matched to a gene: 7. Whole-study results and caveats: The model anticipated ophthalmopathy a median around six months pre-onset.

With regard to this clonotype: The antigen remains unidentified.

This TCR was sampled from a woman aged 40 to 49 with Graves' hyperthyroidism. Sample: blood. The chain has TRBV28 and TRBJ2-3; TRBD2 aligns across 8 bases. CDR3: CASSSQGLASDTQYF. The CDR3 region has the DNA TGTGCCAGCAGTTCTCAAGGACTAGCCTCAGATACGCAGTATTTT.